This T cell receptor beta chain was retrieved from a study of OX40 agonist ivuxolimab in advanced cancers. The assay was immunoSEQ multiplex PCR, and TCRdb's table has in-frame clones only and misses some. The data contain some 80,000 clones, 86% of them singletons. Patients were ineligible given autoimmune disease history or systemic immunosuppression. Germline V gene lookup returns CDR1 SGHRS and CDR2 YFSETQ. The CDR3 consists of 13 residues. Trimming cost V 2 bases and J 8 bases; bases outside gene matches: 4. The source of this sequence is an adult with an advanced solid tumor such as melanoma, head and neck, liver or kidney cancer. The starting material was CD4+ or CD8+ T cells sorted from blood, obtained in a trial of the OX40 agonist ivuxolimab. The genes are TRBV5-1 and TRBJ1-2, with 9 bases that match TRBD1. The CDR3 bases are TGCGCCAGCAGCTTCGGGACAGGGATCGGCTACACCTTC. Its translation is CASSFGTGIGYTF.